This T cell receptor beta chain was profiled in a study of T-cell reconstitution after alpha-beta-depleted transplantation in children. V gave up 8 bases and J gave up 7 bases, with 15 bases separating them. Germline CDR1 reads MNHEY; CDR2 reads SVGEGT. The CDR3 spans 13 residues. Findings and limits, study-wide: Two months or so post-transplant, alpha-beta T cells reportedly derived from several hundred expanded graft clones. When one year had passed after transplant, most T-cell counts and diversity came from newly produced T cells. Some patients showed high day-60 TCRbeta diversity, which derived from surviving recipient T cells and thymic progenitors.

As regards this clonotype: Its antigen is undetermined.

The TCRbeta library was prepared with unique molecular identifiers. One entry per CDR3 protein results from TCRdb running MiXCR on the PCR reads. The sample lists around 960,000 distinct CDR3 sequences; about 30% were seen once. Material: PBMCs, mostly from graft donor cells, obtained 360 days after TCRalphabeta/CD19-depleted stem cell transplant. This clonotype originated in a boy in the first two years of life who had a stem cell transplant for SCID, so the T cells may come from the graft donor. The chain carries TRBV6-2 or TRBV6-3 and TRBJ1-5; D ambiguous. The CDR3 DNA follows: TGTGCCAGCGTCACGATGGGCGGGCAGCCCCAGCATTTT. Translation gives CASVTMGGQPQHF.